This T cell receptor (beta chain) originates from a study of T-cell reconstitution after alpha-beta-depleted transplantation in children. Whole-study results and caveats: At one year after transplant, newly produced T cells mostly accounted for T-cell counts and diversity. About two months after transplant, alpha-beta T cells reportedly came from several hundred expanded graft clones. Certain patients had high TCRbeta diversity at day 60, and it came from recipient T cells and thymic progenitors that survived.

Ten or more counts support this clonotype. The antigen is unknown. Molecular barcoding with unique molecular identifiers was used for the TCRbeta library. TCRdb redid the calling of the PCR reads with MiXCR, one entry per CDR3 protein. The table has under 20,000 distinct CDR3 sequences, 10% to 15% seen once. The source of this sequence is a female patient aged 2-9 years who had a stem cell transplant for congenital amegakaryocytic thrombocytopenia, so the T cells may come from the graft donor. This specimen was PBMCs, mostly from graft donor cells, taken 60 days after TCRalphabeta/CD19-depleted stem cell transplant.

The CDR3 sequence is CASSLPGTVAGTEKLFF. The DNA of the CDR3 is TGTGCCAGCAGCCTCCCAGGCACCGTAGCCGGTACTGAAAAACTGTTTTTT. The chain uses TRBV3-2 and TRBJ1-4. TRBV3-2 is deemed a pseudogene. The CDR3 is 17 residues long.